The entry below describes one T cell receptor (beta chain). Its antigen remains unidentified. The source of the sample is a study of Tregs in tolerant kidney transplant recipients. Study conclusions and caveats: Biological reproducibility was not directly addressed in this study. Validation in larger populations is needed because few patients were studied.

TCRdb's copy holds only in-frame clones and misses some; the assay was immunoSEQ multiplex PCR. This sample has roughly 120,000 clones; about 90% occur once, and the top ten carry approximately 0.59%. The CDR3 is 14 amino acids. V was trimmed by 3 bases and J by 2 bases, leaving 10 bases between them. CDR1 is MNHEY, CDR2 SMNVEV, per germline (reference sequence). This TCR was sampled from a human donor in good health. The material sequenced was CD4+ T cells from blood. This chain links TRBV27 with TRBJ2-5; no clear D. Here the CDR3 DNA reads TGTGCCAGCAGTTTTCTTGCGGCTCAAGAGACCCAGTACTTC. Its translation: CASSFLAAQETQYF.